This T cell receptor beta chain derives from a study of cytomegalovirus exposure and HLA in healthy donors. General study results and limits: Several of the most significant clusters appeared, in a later analysis, to be linked to common viral pathogens. TCR beta sequences reportedly predicted most subjects' HLA-A and HLA-B alleles accurately. A later analysis associated roughly 15,000 TCR beta sequences with HLA alleles at a 0.05 false discovery rate.

The count of this clone is one. Its antigen remains unidentified. V was pared by 7 bases and J by 5 bases, with 17 bases between. The CDR3 runs 14 residues. Germline V CDR1 and CDR2: SGHDT, YYEEEE. PCR involved 60 Vbeta and 13 Jbeta primers. This table comes from immunoSEQ multiplex PCR, and its TCRdb copy is limited to in-frame clones, with some not included. This table holds about 130,000 clones, roughly two thirds found once. Input material: PBMCs. This sequence originates from a man aged 30 to 39 in good health and CMV-seropositive. The chain combines TRBV5-6 with TRBJ2-3, with a possible D match to TRBD2 (5 bases). Here the CDR3 reads CASRLAGSVDTQYF. The CDR3 DNA reads TGTGCCAGCCGTCTGGCGGGCTCAGTAGATACGCAGTATTTT.